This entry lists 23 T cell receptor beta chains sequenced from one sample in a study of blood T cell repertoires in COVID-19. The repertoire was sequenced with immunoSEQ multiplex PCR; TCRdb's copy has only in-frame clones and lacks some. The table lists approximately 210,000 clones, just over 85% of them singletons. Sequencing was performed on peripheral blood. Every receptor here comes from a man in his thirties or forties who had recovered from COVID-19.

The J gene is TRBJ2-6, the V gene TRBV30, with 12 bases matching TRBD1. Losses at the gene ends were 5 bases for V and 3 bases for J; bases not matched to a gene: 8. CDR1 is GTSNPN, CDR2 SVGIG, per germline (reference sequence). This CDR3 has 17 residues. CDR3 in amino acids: CAWDLGQGALGANVLTF. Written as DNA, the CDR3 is TGTGCCTGGGACTTGGGACAGGGGGCGCTTGGGGCCAACGTCCTGACTTTC.

The CDR3 coding sequence is TGTGCCAGCTCACCACGGACAGGACTAAGCGGGGGGGCGATGGAGCAGTACTTC. Translation: CASSPRTGLSGGAMEQYF. V gene TRBV18 combines with J gene TRBJ2-7; TRBD2 matches 10 bases. CDR1 is KGHSH, CDR2 LQKENI, per germline. The CDR3 consists of 18 residues. J was trimmed by 7 bases and V by 1 base; bases with no gene match: 16.

DNA for the CDR3: TGTGCCAGCAGCTTAGGCAACAGGGTGGGCAATCAGCCCCAGCATTTT. Translated: CASSLGNRVGNQPQHF. V gene TRBV11-2 combines with J gene TRBJ1-5; perhaps TRBD1 as D (6 bases). This CDR3 contains 16 residues. From germline, CDR1 is SGHAT and CDR2 FQNNGV. V was clipped by 1 base and J by 2 bases, with 12 bases between them.

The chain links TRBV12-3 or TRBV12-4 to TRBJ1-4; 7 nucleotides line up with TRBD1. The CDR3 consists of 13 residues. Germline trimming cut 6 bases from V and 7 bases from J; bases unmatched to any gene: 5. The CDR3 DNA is TGTGCCAGCAGGCCTAGGGGGCTTGAAAAACTGTTTTTT. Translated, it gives CASRPRGLEKLFF.

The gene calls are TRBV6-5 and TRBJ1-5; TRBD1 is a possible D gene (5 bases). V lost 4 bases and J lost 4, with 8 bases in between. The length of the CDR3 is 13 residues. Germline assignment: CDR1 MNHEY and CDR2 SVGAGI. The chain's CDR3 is CASSSGLNQPQHF. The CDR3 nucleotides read TGTGCCAGCAGTTCAGGGTTAAATCAGCCCCAGCATTTT.

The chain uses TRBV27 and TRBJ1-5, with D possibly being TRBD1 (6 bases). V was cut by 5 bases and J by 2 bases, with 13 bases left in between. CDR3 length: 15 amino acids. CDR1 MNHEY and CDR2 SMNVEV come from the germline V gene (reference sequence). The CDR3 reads CASSQGTYGNQPQHF. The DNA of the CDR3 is TGTGCCAGCAGTCAAGGGACATATGGCAATCAGCCCCAGCATTTT.

The CDR3 reads CASSLGGLGSPLHF. CDR3 sequence (DNA): TGTGCCAGCAGCTTGGGGGGGCTGGGGTCACCCCTCCACTTT. This chain joins TRBV5-4 and TRBJ1-6, with D perhaps TRBD1 (6 bases). Per germline, CDR1 SGHNT and CDR2 YYREEE (reference sequence). The ends were cut back, 0 bases at V and 10 bases at J, with 11 bases in the middle. The length of the CDR3 is 14 residues.

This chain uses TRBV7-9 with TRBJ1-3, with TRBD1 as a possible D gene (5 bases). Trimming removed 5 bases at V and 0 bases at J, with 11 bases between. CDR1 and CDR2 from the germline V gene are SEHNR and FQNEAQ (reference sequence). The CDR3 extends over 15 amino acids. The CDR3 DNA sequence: TGTGCCAGCAGCCCCCGGGGGAACTCTGGAAACACCATATATTTT. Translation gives CASSPRGNSGNTIYF.

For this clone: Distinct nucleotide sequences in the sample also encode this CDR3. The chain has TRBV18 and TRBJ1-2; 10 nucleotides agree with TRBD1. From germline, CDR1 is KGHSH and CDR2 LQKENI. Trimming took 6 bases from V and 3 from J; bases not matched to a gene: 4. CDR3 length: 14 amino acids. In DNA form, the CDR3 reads TGTGCCAGCTCTCCCGGGACAGGGGACTATGGCTACACCTTC. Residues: CASSPGTGDYGYTF.

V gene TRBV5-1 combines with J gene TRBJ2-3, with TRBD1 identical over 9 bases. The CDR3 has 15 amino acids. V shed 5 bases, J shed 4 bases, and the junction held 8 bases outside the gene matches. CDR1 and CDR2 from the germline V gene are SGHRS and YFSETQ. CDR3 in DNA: TGCGCCAGCAGAGAGTCAGGGACAGGGCCAGATACGCAGTATTTT. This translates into CASRESGTGPDTQYF.

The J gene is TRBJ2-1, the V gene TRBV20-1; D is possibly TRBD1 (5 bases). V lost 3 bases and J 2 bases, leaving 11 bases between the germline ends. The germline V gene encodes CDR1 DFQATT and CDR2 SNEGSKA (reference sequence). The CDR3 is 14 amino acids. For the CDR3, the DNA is TGCAGTGCTAGTGGGCAGGGCACCTACAATGAGCAGTTCTTC. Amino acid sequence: CSASGQGTYNEQFF.

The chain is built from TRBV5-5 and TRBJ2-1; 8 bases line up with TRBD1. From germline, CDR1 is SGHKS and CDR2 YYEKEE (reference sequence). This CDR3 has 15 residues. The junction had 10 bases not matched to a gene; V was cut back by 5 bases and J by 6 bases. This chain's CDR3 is CASSSGQGLINEQFF. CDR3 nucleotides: TGTGCCAGCAGTTCAGGACAGGGACTTATCAATGAGCAGTTCTTC.

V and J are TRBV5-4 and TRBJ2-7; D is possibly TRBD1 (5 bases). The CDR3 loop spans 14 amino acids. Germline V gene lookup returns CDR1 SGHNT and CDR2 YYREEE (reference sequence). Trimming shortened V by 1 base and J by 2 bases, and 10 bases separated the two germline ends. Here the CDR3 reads CASSLNQGPYEQYF. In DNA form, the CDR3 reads TGTGCCAGCAGCTTGAATCAGGGCCCCTACGAGCAGTACTTC.

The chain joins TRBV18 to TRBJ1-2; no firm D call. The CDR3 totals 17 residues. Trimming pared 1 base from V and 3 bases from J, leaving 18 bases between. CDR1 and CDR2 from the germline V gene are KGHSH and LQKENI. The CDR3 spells CASSPRFPSGLDYGYTF. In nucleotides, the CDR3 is TGTGCCAGCTCACCACGGTTCCCAAGCGGTCTCGACTATGGCTACACCTTC.

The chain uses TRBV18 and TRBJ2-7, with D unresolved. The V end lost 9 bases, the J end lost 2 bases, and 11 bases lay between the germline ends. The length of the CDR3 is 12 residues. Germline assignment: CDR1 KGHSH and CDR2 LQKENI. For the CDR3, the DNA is TGTGCCAGTTCGAATACAGCCTACGAGCAGTACTTC. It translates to CASSNTAYEQYF.

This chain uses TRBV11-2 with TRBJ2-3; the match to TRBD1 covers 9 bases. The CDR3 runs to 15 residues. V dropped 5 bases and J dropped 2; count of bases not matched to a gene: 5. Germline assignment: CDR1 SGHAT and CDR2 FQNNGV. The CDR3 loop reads CASSDGTGNTDTQYF. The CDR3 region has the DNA TGTGCCAGCAGCGACGGGACAGGGAACACAGATACGCAGTATTTT.

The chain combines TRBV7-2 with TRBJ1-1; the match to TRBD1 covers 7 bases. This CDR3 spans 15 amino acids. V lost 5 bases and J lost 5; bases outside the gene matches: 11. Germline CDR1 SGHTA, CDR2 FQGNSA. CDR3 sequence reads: CASSPTGEERTEAFF. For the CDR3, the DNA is TGTGCCAGCAGCCCTACAGGGGAGGAGAGGACTGAAGCTTTCTTT.

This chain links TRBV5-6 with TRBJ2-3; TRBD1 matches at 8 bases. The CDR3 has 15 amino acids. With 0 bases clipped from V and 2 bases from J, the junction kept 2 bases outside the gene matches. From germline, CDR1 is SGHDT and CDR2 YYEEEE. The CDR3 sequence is CASSLVDRATDTQYF. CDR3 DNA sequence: TGTGCCAGCAGCTTGGTGGACAGGGCCACAGATACGCAGTATTTT. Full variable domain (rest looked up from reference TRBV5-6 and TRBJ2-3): DAGVTQSPTHLIKTRGQQVTLRCSPKSGHDTVSWYQQALGQGPQFIFQYYEEEERQRGNFPDRFSGHQFPNYSSELNVNALLLGDSALYLCASSLVDRATDTQYFGPGTRLTVL.

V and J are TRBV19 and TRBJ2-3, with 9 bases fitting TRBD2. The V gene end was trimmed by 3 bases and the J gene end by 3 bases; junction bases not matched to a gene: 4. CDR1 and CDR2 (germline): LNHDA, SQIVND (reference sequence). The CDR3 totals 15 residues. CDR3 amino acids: CASSISGGVTDTQYF. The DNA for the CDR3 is TGTGCCAGTAGTATTAGCGGGGGAGTTACAGATACGCAGTATTTT.

CDR3 protein: CASSLESGVFNEQFF. The CDR3 DNA reads TGTGCCAGCAGCTTGGAAAGCGGGGTCTTCAATGAGCAGTTCTTC. V is TRBV5-8 and J is TRBJ2-1, with 7 bases fitting TRBD2. The CDR3 spans 15 residues. Trimming at V came to 0 bases and at J to 6 bases, leaving 6 bases not matched to a gene. The germline gives CDR1 SGHTS, CDR2 YDEGEE.

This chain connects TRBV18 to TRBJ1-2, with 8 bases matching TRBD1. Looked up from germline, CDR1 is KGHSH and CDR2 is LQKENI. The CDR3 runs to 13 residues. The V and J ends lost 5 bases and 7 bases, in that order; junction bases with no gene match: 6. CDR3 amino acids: CASSEGQDFGYTF. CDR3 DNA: TGTGCCAGCTCAGAGGGACAGGACTTTGGCTACACCTTC.

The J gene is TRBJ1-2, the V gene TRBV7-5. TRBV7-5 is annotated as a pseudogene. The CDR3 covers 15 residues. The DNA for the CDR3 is TGTGTCAGAAGCTTGGAGGGCCCTAGGTCCTATGGCTACACCTTC. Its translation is CVRSLEGPRSYGYTF.

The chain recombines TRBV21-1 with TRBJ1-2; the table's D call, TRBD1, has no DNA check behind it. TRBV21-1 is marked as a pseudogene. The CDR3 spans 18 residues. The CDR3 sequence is CASSFGGGQVDLNYGYTF. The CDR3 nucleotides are TGTGCCAGCAGCTTCGGCGGGGGACAGGTCGACTTGAACTATGGCTACACCTTC.